This record concerns one TCR beta chain sequence. Measured with immunoSEQ multiplex PCR; TCRdb has only the in-frame clones, and not every one. The sample lists about 70,000 clones, approximately 94% occurring once. The data stem from a study of T cell changes during pregnancy in multiple sclerosis. V was shortened by 0 bases and J by 5 bases, with 15 bases between the two germline ends. The CDR3 sequence is 17 residues long. In germline, CDR1 is SGHRS, CDR2 YFSETQ. The genes are TRBV5-1 and TRBJ2-6, with D perhaps TRBD1 (6 bases). Source: peripheral blood, taken in the third trimester of pregnancy. The clonotype comes from a female donor with multiple sclerosis, enrolled in a pregnancy study. The CDR3 coding sequence is TGCGCCAGCAGCTTGGTACAAGGGGGACAAAGGGCCAACGTCCTGACTTTC. Translated, it gives CASSLVQGGQRANVLTF.